This TCR beta chain came from a study of identical twins' blood T cells. Per germline, CDR1 DFQATT and CDR2 SNEGSKA (reference sequence). V was trimmed by 5 bases and J by 1 base, leaving 12 bases between them. The CDR3 consists of 14 residues. This clonotype was seen a few times. TCRdb recomputed calls from the 5' RACE reads with MiXCR, one row per CDR3 protein. This table holds 350,000 to 400,000 distinct CDR3 sequences, about 28% found once. All three twin pairs grew up together with likely shared infections and vaccines. The sequence was obtained from a woman aged 18 to 55 in good health. Sequencing was done on a sample of PBMCs. The rearrangement links TRBV20-1 to TRBJ1-5, with D unresolved. CDR3 protein: CSAPFGTSNQPQHF. CDR3 nucleotide sequence: TGCAGTGCTCCTTTTGGCACCAGCAATCAGCCCCAGCATTTT.